This T cell receptor beta chain is from a study of T cells after yellow fever vaccination. This clonotype appeared a few times. TCRdb reprocessed the 5' RACE reads via MiXCR and lists one record per CDR3 protein. The sample holds a few hundred thousand distinct CDR3 sequences, roughly 6.2% seen once. The sample here was PBMCs, taken 5 days after the yellow fever booster vaccination. The sequence derives from a young man who received the YFV17D yellow fever vaccine.

In DNA, the CDR3 is TGTGCCACCAGTGGGAAAGTAGCGGGAGCGCGCACCGGGGAGCTGTTTTTT. Translating it yields CATSGKVAGARTGELFF. V is TRBV24-1 and J is TRBJ2-2, with 9 bases matching TRBD2. The germline V gene encodes CDR1 KGHDR and CDR2 SFDVKD. V shed 5 bases and J 4 bases; nucleotides not matched to a gene: 10. The CDR3 is 17 residues long.